This section outlines one TCR beta chain sequence together with its context. This specimen belongs to a study of regulatory T cells in long-lasting Graves disease. Study background: For a period under 3 months, newly diagnosed Graves' patients had taken antithyroid drugs.

The germline gives CDR1 LGHDT, CDR2 YNNKEL (reference sequence). J gave up 6 bases and V 4 bases, and 3 bases lay outside the gene matches. The CDR3 is made up of 14 amino acids. Arm-PCR of CDR3 regions and iRepertoire HTBI primers were the basis on which TCR beta libraries were built. From the multiplex PCR reads, TCRdb called clonotypes with MiXCR, one entry per CDR3 protein. The table includes roughly 610,000 distinct CDR3 sequences, roughly 15% detected once. This sample's time point: newly diagnosed GD, antithyroid drugs for less than 3 months. Extracted PBMC RNA gave rise to the TCR library. Graves' disease diagnosis followed American Thyroid Association guidelines. These sequences were also reported in another study, on T cells in Graves' hyperthyroidism and ophthalmopathy.

The sequenced sample was peripheral blood mononuclear cells (PBMCs), obtained at new diagnosis, from a patient treated with antithyroid drugs. The chain combines TRBV3-1 with TRBJ1-3; 10 bases fit TRBD1. The clonotype was recovered from a woman aged 25 to 39 with Graves disease. CDR3: CASSRGTGENTIYF. As DNA, the CDR3 is TGTGCCAGCAGCCGGGGGACAGGGGAAAACACCATATATTTT.